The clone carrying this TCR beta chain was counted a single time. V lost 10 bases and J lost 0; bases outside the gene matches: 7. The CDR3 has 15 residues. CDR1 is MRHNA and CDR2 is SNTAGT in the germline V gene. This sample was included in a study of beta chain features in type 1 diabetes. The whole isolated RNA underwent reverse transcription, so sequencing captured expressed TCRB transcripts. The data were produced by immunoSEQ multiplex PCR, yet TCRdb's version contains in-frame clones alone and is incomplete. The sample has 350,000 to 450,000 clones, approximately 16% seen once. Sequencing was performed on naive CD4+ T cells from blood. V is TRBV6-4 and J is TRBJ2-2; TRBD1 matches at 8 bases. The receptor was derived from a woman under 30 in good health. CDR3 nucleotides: TGTGCCACCTCTAACAGGGGGTCGAACACCGGGGAGCTGTTTTTT. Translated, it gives CATSNRGSNTGELFF.